The T cell receptor beta chain under discussion was sequenced for a study of cytomegalovirus exposure and HLA in healthy donors (dated by TCRdb to 2016 to 2017). Turning to the overall study: The 550 to 750 repertoires of the first cohort and the 110 or so validation repertoires were produced on the same platform, according to a later analysis. In addition to the first cohort of around 670 subjects, a separate validation cohort of some 120 different subjects was used. The study was designed to test whether signatures of past pathogen exposure could be identified by cataloging public T cell receptors. To predict cytomegalovirus infection status, the study combined high-throughput TCR immunosequencing, statistical association of individual TCRs with disease status, and machine learning.

Germline trimming: 5 bases from V, 6 bases from J; junction bases outside gene matches: 10. Inclusive of the bounding cysteine and phenylalanine, the CDR3 is 16 residues long. This entry keeps only the CDR3 DNA: 48 bases, framed from base 1. From the germline V gene, CDR1 is MDHEN and CDR2 is SYDVKM. Separate from the approximately 690-subject first cohort, the validation cohort of over 90 subjects was the group to which the donors belonged. Libraries came from the immunoSEQ multiplex PCR assay. The published analysis was carried out like this. A statistical classification framework was developed to diagnose cytomegalovirus status using the catalog of TCR beta chain sequences. Entries here come from immuneACCESS through TCRdb and include only in-frame sequences with V and J called. Some clones fail to appear in such tables; in the studies checked, an unresolved V gene covers under half of the shortfall, and the cause of the remainder is unknown. For V, J and clone size, that table is used; D and trimming come from the DNA. Within this sample are under 150,000 clones, with 80% to 90% of them counted one time only. Approximately 8.5% of the sample belongs to the ten largest clones.

Points the paper makes about the study in general: The classifier was reported to diagnose cytomegalovirus status with high specificity and sensitivity in both the original cohort and the validation cohort. Most TCR sequences were observed very rarely across donors, whereas some public TCRs were present in many individuals. In the study, approximately 150 TCR beta chains were listed as associated with cytomegalovirus. The authors suggested that the approach could potentially be generalized to other disease states and immunological phenotypes. The validation cohort had no HLA typing available for a later analysis, so co-occurrence within that cohort was assessed over all 120 or so repertoires. Subsequent analysis determined that TCRs grouped into clusters in the first cohort also showed a tendency toward co-occurrence across the 130 or so validation repertoires, and roughly 94% of cluster scores exceeded 0. In vitro tests confirmed that a few of the cytomegalovirus-associated TCR beta chains recognize cytomegalovirus antigens.

Of note for this clone: Its antigen remains undetermined. Base qualities are not provided; no much larger clone lies one nucleotide away.

The chain joins TRBV28 to TRBJ2-2; 9 central bases correspond to TRBD1. Sequencing used PBMCs. The receptor was derived from a woman aged 18-35 years in good health and CMV-seropositive. CDR3 protein: CASSTPGQGVAGELFF. The DNA reads TGTGCCAGCAGTACCCCGGGACAGGGTGTGGCCGGGGAGCTGTTTTTT.